Following are 21 T cell receptor beta chains from one sample sequenced in a study of neurological immune-mediated disorders. Each CDR3 protein gets one entry after TCRdb re-called the 5' RACE reads with MiXCR. The data contain about 70,000 distinct CDR3 sequences, approximately 3.4% of them singletons. Sequencing was done on a sample of PBMCs. The receptors were gathered from a woman between 50 and 59 years old with multiple sclerosis.

This clonotype was counted at least ten times. A junction boundary mismatches the germline segment, possibly from a read error. The gene calls are TRBV6-5 and TRBJ2-3; 7 bases agree with TRBD2. This CDR3 is built from 14 residues. Germline CDR1 MNHEY, CDR2 SVGAGI. As DNA, the CDR3 is TGTGCCAGCTCAAGCGGGGCCAGCACGGATACGCAGTATTTT. Residues: CASSSGASTDTQYF.

This clonotype was detected many times. The chain is built from TRBV20-1 and TRBJ1-5; D unresolved. Germline CDR1 reads DFQATT; CDR2 reads SNEGSKA (reference sequence). V lost 1 base, J lost 5 bases, and 12 bases lay in between. The CDR3 sequence is 14 residues long. DNA of the CDR3: TGCAGTGCTAGAGGACATACCGGCTATCAGCCCCAGCATTTT. Its protein is CSARGHTGYQPQHF.

This clonotype was counted at least ten times. The chain combines TRBV7-2 with TRBJ2-1; D may be TRBD2 (5 bases). Germline V lookup: CDR1 SGHTA, CDR2 FQGNSA. V was trimmed by 6 bases and J by 8 bases, leaving 20 bases between them. The CDR3 consists of 15 residues. CDR3 residues: CASRAGSTTAYEQFF. In DNA form, the CDR3 reads TGTGCCAGCAGGGCGGGTAGCACAACAGCCTATGAGCAGTTCTTC.

This clonotype was observed at least ten times. The chain carries TRBV7-6 and TRBJ2-1; tentatively, D is TRBD1 or TRBD2 (5 bases each). The length of the CDR3 is 13 residues. Germline-derived CDR1 and CDR2 are SGHVS and FNYEAQ. V lost 5 bases and J lost 4, with 9 bases in between. CDR3 sequence: CASSRGPYNEQFF. The CDR3 nucleotides read TGTGCCAGCAGCAGGGGACCTTACAATGAGCAGTTCTTC.

This clonotype was counted ten times or more. The J gene is TRBJ1-4, the V gene TRBV12-3 or TRBV12-4; 11 nucleotides agree with TRBD1. Unmatched junction bases numbered 2, after V lost 5 bases and J lost 6 bases. This CDR3 has 14 amino acids. Here the CDR3 reads CASSGQGADEKLFF. CDR3 nucleotides: TGTGCCAGCAGTGGACAGGGGGCGGATGAAAAACTGTTTTTT.

Many counts were recorded for this clonotype. V gene TRBV3-1 combines with J gene TRBJ1-1; D is ambiguous. CDR3 length: 11 amino acids. Germline V gene data show CDR1 as LGHDT and CDR2 as YNNKEL (reference sequence). V was cut by 0 bases and J by 12 bases, with 8 bases left in between. The CDR3 DNA sequence: TGTGCCAGCAGCCAAGACAGTCGGACTTTCTTT. Translated, it gives CASSQDSRTFF.

The sample holds many counts of this clonotype. V is TRBV5-1 and J is TRBJ2-1; 14 nucleotides agree with TRBD2. Trimming at V came to 4 bases and at J to 8 bases, leaving 8 bases not matched to a gene. The CDR3 has 16 amino acids. Looked up from germline, CDR1 is SGHRS and CDR2 is YFSETQ. The CDR3 coding sequence is TGCGCCAGCAGCAGACTAGCGGGGGGGCCATGGGATGAGCAGTTCTTC. Translated: CASSRLAGGPWDEQFF.

This clonotype was found a few times. The rearrangement uses TRBV28 and TRBJ2-7; 9 positions match TRBD1. V was pared by 3 bases and J by 2 bases, with 2 bases of the junction left unmatched. The CDR3 sequence is 14 residues long. Looked up from germline, CDR1 is MDHEN and CDR2 is SYDVKM. The CDR3 coding sequence is TGTGCCAGCAGTTTGACAGGGGGGGCCTACGAGCAGTACTTC. This gives the protein CASSLTGGAYEQYF.

There are many counts of this clonotype. The rearrangement joins TRBV7-9 to TRBJ2-1; D could derive from TRBD1 or TRBD2 (6 bases each). The CDR3 has 15 amino acids. CDR1 is SEHNR and CDR2 is FQNEAQ in the germline V gene (reference sequence). V was trimmed by 8 bases and J by 5 bases, leaving 19 bases between them. CDR3: CASRSSGAPHNEQFF. The DNA of the CDR3 is TGTGCCAGCCGATCTTCGGGGGCTCCCCACAATGAGCAGTTCTTC.

This clonotype was observed at least ten times. The junction differs from germline at one of its ends, possibly a read error. This chain uses TRBV7-7 with TRBJ2-1; D unclear. The V gene's germline CDR1 is SSHAT and CDR2 FNYEAQ (reference sequence). The CDR3 length is 14 residues. The DNA for the CDR3 is TGTGCTAGCAGCCTGACGGCCTCCTACAATGAGCAGTTCTTC. Its translation: CASSLTASYNEQFF.

In this sample, this clonotype turned up many times. The V gene is TRBV12-3 or TRBV12-4, the J gene TRBJ2-1; TRBD2 aligns across 7 bases. There are 15 residues in the CDR3. After removal of 7 bases from V and 6 bases from J, the junction contained 12 bases not matched to a gene. This CDR3 is CASTLGLAAPNEQFF. The CDR3 bases are TGTGCCAGCACCTTGGGGCTAGCGGCTCCCAATGAGCAGTTCTTC.

This clonotype was counted many times. The chain links TRBV6-1 to TRBJ2-5; the D call may be TRBD1 or TRBD2 (5 bases each). The CDR3 is 14 residues long. The germline V gene encodes CDR1 MNHNS and CDR2 SASEGT. Deletions cut 6 bases from V and 5 bases from J, with 16 bases between. The CDR3, as DNA: TGTGCCAGCAGGGGGACCCTTCTAGAGGAGACCCAGTACTTC. Translating it yields CASRGTLLEETQYF.

Many counts were recorded for this clonotype. This chain uses TRBV24-1 with TRBJ2-3, with D perhaps given as TRBD1 or TRBD2 (5 bases each). V lost 5 bases to trimming and J lost 5 bases, with 7 bases between them. The CDR3 extends over 12 amino acids. Germline V lookup: CDR1 KGHDR, CDR2 SFDVKD. The CDR3 region has the DNA TGTGCCACCAGTGGAGGGGTAGATACGCAGTATTTT. It encodes CATSGGVDTQYF.

There are many counts of this clonotype. The chain combines TRBV20-1 with TRBJ1-6; D uncertain. With 3 bases removed from V and 8 bases from J, the gap between germline ends came to 5 bases. Germline V gene lookup returns CDR1 DFQATT and CDR2 SNEGSKA (reference sequence). The CDR3 length is 11 residues. The CDR3 DNA reads TGCAGTGCTAGCATTGATTCACCCCTCCACTTT. It is translated as CSASIDSPLHF.

This clonotype was counted at least ten times. The chain links TRBV27 to TRBJ2-1; 12 bases line up with TRBD2. This CDR3 region has 16 residues. Germline trimming cut 3 bases from V and 9 bases from J; bases unmatched to any gene: 9. Looked up from germline, CDR1 is MNHEY and CDR2 is SMNVEV (reference sequence). The CDR3 region has the DNA TGTGCCAGCAGTTTGTTCCCTAGCGGGGGGGCAGGTGAGCAGTTCTTC. The encoded protein is CASSLFPSGGAGEQFF.

This clonotype was counted at least ten times. This sequence joins TRBV5-1 and TRBJ2-5, with 12 bases lining up with TRBD2. The V segment lost 4 bases and the J segment 3 bases; nucleotides outside the gene matches: 7. Germline lookup yields CDR1 SGHRS and CDR2 YFSETQ. This CDR3 contains 16 residues. The CDR3 DNA reads as TGCGCCAGCAGCCAGACTAGCGGGAGACGGGAAGAGACCCAGTACTTC. Translating it yields CASSQTSGRREETQYF.

This clonotype was recorded many times. The chain joins TRBV2 to TRBJ1-1; possible D gene TRBD1, 6 bases. Germline V gene data show CDR1 as SNHLY and CDR2 as FYNNEI. The V and J ends lost 7 bases and 4 bases respectively, with 10 bases between them. The CDR3 runs 12 residues. Here the CDR3 reads CASIWGATEAFF. CDR3 coding DNA: TGTGCCAGCATCTGGGGGGCCACTGAAGCTTTCTTT.

This clonotype was detected ten times or more. The rearrangement joins TRBV5-1 to TRBJ1-1, with D possibly being TRBD1 (6 bases). The CDR3 is made up of 16 amino acids. Trimming took 2 bases from V and 1 from J, leaving 15 bases between them. The germline CDR1 and CDR2 sequences are SGHRS and YFSETQ. CDR3 DNA sequence: TGCGCCAGCAGCTTCTCAGGGGTGGGATGGAACACTGAAGCTTTCTTT. Its translation: CASSFSGVGWNTEAFF.

This clonotype appeared many times. The gene calls are TRBV5-1 and TRBJ2-5; TRBD2 aligns across 8 bases. V gave up 3 bases and J gave up 3 bases; unmatched junction bases: 4. The CDR3 length is 14 residues. CDR1 SGHRS and CDR2 YFSETQ come from the germline V gene. As DNA, the CDR3 is TGCGCCAGCAGCTCCCCGGGAGGGGAAGAGACCCAGTACTTC. Protein sequence: CASSSPGGEETQYF.

This clonotype was detected many times. This CDR3 is CASSLVPMIREQYF. The CDR3 DNA is TGTGCCAGCAGCTTAGTCCCCATGATCAGGGAGCAGTACTTC. The rearrangement uses TRBV7-2 and TRBJ2-7; unclear D gene. CDR3 size: 14 residues. The germline V and J ends were trimmed by 1 base and 7 bases, with 14 bases remaining between them. Germline lookup yields CDR1 SGHTA and CDR2 FQGNSA.

At least ten counts were recorded for this clonotype. This rearrangement joins TRBV7-8 to TRBJ1-1; D may be TRBD1 (5 bases). Germline CDR1 SGHVS, CDR2 FQNEAQ. V was clipped by 0 bases and J by 8 bases, with 10 bases between them. The CDR3 is 13 amino acids. Here the CDR3 DNA reads TGTGCCAGCAGCTTAGCCTTCCAGGGCGAAGCTTTCTTT. Protein: CASSLAFQGEAFF.